This record covers a single TCR beta chain. This clone was seen a single time. Which antigen it targets is not known. One base away there is no much larger clone; base qualities are not given. These data belong to a study of cytomegalovirus exposure and HLA in healthy donors (dated by TCRdb to about 2017). Regarding the study in general: In an earlier analysis of some 610 of the donors, roughly 300 Gb of sequence data and 90 million to 120 million unique TCR beta sequences from 150 million to 200 million T cells were reported. The number of donors typed differed by locus, with roughly 629-640 for A, B, C, DRB1 and DQB1, roughly 520 for DQA1, 600 to 610 for DPA1, and some 450 for DPB1. In a later analysis, previously published TCR beta repertoires from 600 to 850 donors were re-analyzed and high-resolution HLA genotyping was added so that TCR occurrence patterns could be studied. To decide whether each TCR beta V gene segment behaved as functional or pseudogenic, an earlier analysis of fewer than 750 of the donors relied on high-throughput TCR beta sequencing. Class I and class II HLA loci were covered by the typing at four-digit resolution. Several DR-DQ haplotypes were treated as single units for association and clustering because of strong linkage in the cohort. An early release that covered roughly 600 HLA-typed donors contained approximately 300 gigabases of sequencing data and 65 million to 100 million unique TCR sequences. Rather than drawing on any new phenotypic data, the later analysis identified candidate immune exposures from TCR beta sequences and the way those sequences occurred across donors. Of the 300 to 450 genotyped donors, approximately 80% fell in the genetic ancestry cluster associated with self-reported Caucasian donors. Donor age, sex, ethnicity and CMV serostatus were compiled alongside the repertoire data. To predict cytomegalovirus infection status, the study brought together high-throughput TCR immunosequencing, statistical association of individual TCRs with disease status, and machine learning. A separate validation cohort of roughly 120 different subjects was used in addition to the roughly 620-subject first cohort. In a later genetic analysis, genome-wide SNP genotypes for about 55% of the roughly 670 donors were used, and that subset was treated as a discovery cohort. Every discovery cohort repertoire had been produced on one sequencing platform. Among about 400 genotyped donors of the cohort, an average of roughly 230,000 unique TCR beta nucleotide sequences was sequenced per donor, of which about 20% were non-productive. The aim of the study was to test whether cataloging public T cell receptors could identify signatures of past pathogen exposure. The T cell repertoires of some 700 subjects were profiled by immunosequencing and related to cytomegalovirus serostatus. Beyond this particular receptor, the publication reports: Linkage disequilibrium might explain the correlated functional status among segregating V segments, but an unknown experimental factor could not be ruled out. In an earlier analysis of some 500 of the donors, most TCR beta V segments appeared in productive rearrangements about 87% or about 30% of the time, broadly matching IMGT annotations. A later analysis found that TCR association rates varied across HLA loci, with DRB1 alleles showing the most associated TCRs and HLA-C alleles the fewest. Most TCR sequences were observed very rarely across donors, whereas some public TCRs were present in many individuals. A group of highly shared sequence variants was considered likely to be a technical artifact of the sequencing pipeline. Sequencing depth was assumed to be roughly uniform across donors in the presence/absence analyses, though that assumption may not hold. An association between a missense DCLRE1C variant and V-gene and J-gene trimming of TCR beta chains was found in a later genetic analysis and replicated in an independent cohort. According to the authors, the approach could potentially be generalized to other disease states and immunological phenotypes. Because HLA typing was missing for some donors at each locus, association tests included only the typed subset. When HLA alleles, especially DR and DQ, strongly co-occurred, attributing TCR associations to individual alleles was difficult. Because counts were too low, 15 to 20 rarely observed V segments, including chromosome 9 orphons, were excluded from the earlier analysis of 587 of the donors. The only immune exposure information available for the cohort was CMV serostatus. In both the original and validation cohorts, the classifier was reported to diagnose cytomegalovirus status with high specificity and sensitivity. In vitro tests confirmed that a few of the cytomegalovirus-associated TCR beta chains recognize cytomegalovirus antigens. Several of the top co-occurrence clusters appeared to be linked to parvovirus B19, influenza, CMV and Epstein-Barr virus, according to a later analysis. In the study, 150 to 200 TCR beta chains were listed as associated with cytomegalovirus. A further reported finding was that TCR beta sequences accurately predicted the HLA-A and HLA-B alleles for most subjects in the first cohort. A later analysis found that most CMV-associated TCR beta chains appeared HLA-restricted, with HLA associations seemingly driven largely by CMV exposure. In a later genetic analysis, fewer N-insertions in productive TCRs were reported among donors in an Asian-associated ancestry cluster than the 666-donor mean. Compared with equally common non-associated chains, HLA-associated TCR beta chains in a later analysis were more clonally expanded and had lower generation probabilities. At a false discovery rate of 0.05, a later analysis linked about 17,000 TCR beta sequences to specific HLA alleles. This cohort had only TCR beta chains sequenced, and the lack of alpha or paired-chain data limited which features could be detected.

The method was the immunoSEQ multiplex PCR assay. The multiplex PCR relied on a mix of 60 forward primers for TCR Vbeta segments and 13 reverse primers for TCR Jbeta segments. A multiplex PCR assay on genomic DNA amplified the CDR3 region of rearranged TCR beta genes. Amplified TCR beta libraries were sequenced as 87-base-pair reads on the Illumina HiSeq System. In the original analysis: A later analysis counted tens of millions of unique TCR beta chains across the 690 or so repertoires, and some 11 million of these chains were shared by at least two donors. A nearest-neighbor algorithm error-corrected the raw reads and collapsed the reads into unique sequences, merging closely related sequences to remove PCR and sequencing errors. Alignment of CDR3 sequences to IMGT reference sequences was used to assign V, D and J gene segments. For a sequence to be retained, at least a six-nucleotide match to both a V gene segment and a J gene segment was required. A rearrangement was called productive if the CDR3 had no stop codons and remained in frame with V and J, and every other rearrangement was called non-productive. CDR3 was defined according to IMGT convention as the region running from the second conserved V-encoded cysteine to the conserved J-encoded phenylalanine. In an earlier analysis of 587 of the donors, sequences lacking an unambiguous match to a single V gene segment were excluded. In an earlier analysis of around 590 of the donors, a V segment was called functional when productive rearrangements were above 56.7%, and segregating when the standard deviation between donors exceeded 5%. To diagnose cytomegalovirus status from the catalog of TCR beta chain sequences, a statistical classification framework was built. In a later analysis, V and J genes were assigned by comparing TCR nucleotide sequences against IMGT/GENE-DB human TR gene sequences. A later analysis assigned CDR3 sequences and most-parsimonious VDJ recombination scenarios with the TCRdist pipeline. In a later analysis, each TCR beta chain was defined by its CDR3 amino acid sequence together with its V-gene family, and reads lacking a unique V-gene family were excluded. A later analysis removed several hundred highly shared, low-generation-probability nucleotide sequences to deal with suspected cross-contamination and a sequencing artifact. A later analysis calculated a clonal expansion index for each public chain from normalized within-repertoire ranks of inferred template counts. In a later analysis, generation probabilities were computed with a VDJ recombination model fitted to out-of-frame rearrangements, and the resulting probabilities were checked against IGoR. A later analysis scored TCR-TCR, TCR-HLA and TCR-CMV co-occurrence with hypergeometric tests, applying a repertoire-size bias correction to TCR pairs. False discovery rates were estimated in a later analysis by permuting HLA or CMV assignments 20 times. In a later analysis, co-occurring TCRs were grouped with DBSCAN, and TCRdist sequence similarity was added when clustering was performed within HLA-allele-positive subsets. For co-occurrence clustering, repertoires with fewer than 30,000 or more than 120,000 public chains were excluded, along with roughly five repertoires with anomalous nucleotide sharing. What TCRdb holds here is the immuneACCESS table cut down to in-frame rearrangements. Part of the clones is not present; checked against another copy, under half of the missing clones reflect an unresolved V gene, and the others are unexplained. The V and J calls and clone size come from that table; D and trimming were worked out from the DNA. The sample table shows some 120,000 clones, and more than 80% are seen once. Clones ranked in the top ten supply 3.3% of the sample.

The cohort was made up of about 670 healthy bone marrow donors. Cohort members were all nominally healthy when sampled, although unrecorded immune exposures were likely present. The donor was CMV seronegative and was included in the group of about 350 seronegative cohort members. A peripheral blood sample was collected from each donor, and TCR beta sequencing was performed on peripheral blood mononuclear cells. The Qiagen DNeasy Blood Extraction Kit was used to extract genomic DNA from the blood cell samples. What was sequenced was PBMCs. This clonotype originated in a male donor in good health and CMV-seronegative.

The DNA reads TGCGCCAGCTCGGACAGGAGGATGAACACTGAAGCTTTCTTT. Its protein reads: CASSDRRMNTEAFF. The chain is made from TRBV5-1 and TRBJ1-1; TRBD1 aligns with 7 central bases. Measured from the cysteine to the phenylalanine, the CDR3 is 14 residues long. The retained sequence is limited to the CDR3, 42 bases, with the frame set at the first base. Via the germline V gene, CDR1 is SGHRS and CDR2 YFSETQ. Clipping removes 7 bases from V and 0 bases from J, with 6 as the unmatched junction base count.